The T cell receptor beta chain described here comes from a study of CD8+CD57+ T cells in acquired aplastic anemia. Study-wide background: Around 3.5 ug was the average amount of DNA from sorted CD4+ and CD8+ cells. Healthy CD8+ samples averaged about 11.0 million reads.

The CDR3 runs to 14 residues. Germline V CDR1 and CDR2: SGHNT, YENEEA. Concerning this clonotype: Antigen specificity is unknown. An end of the junction does not agree with germline; a read error may underlie this.

Investigators profiled TCR beta VDJ and CDR3 from genomic DNA template. From the reads, TCRdb called clonotypes with MiXCR, one entry per CDR3 protein. The table lists about 180,000 distinct CDR3 sequences, 40% to 55% of them singletons. Regarding the study as a whole: Sharing between patients and controls was observed for around 27 CD8+ CDR3 sequences. Patients showed no significant difference from controls in CD8+ Simpson's diversity.

The genes are TRBV11-3 and TRBJ2-1, with D perhaps TRBD1 (5 bases). The sequencing input was sorted CD4+, CD8+, or CD8+CD57+ T cells (not recorded which) from PBMCs. The clonotype comes from a human donor in good health. CDR3 bases: TGTGCCAGCAGCTTAGATCGACAGTACAATGGGCAGTTCTTC. This sequence encodes CASSLDRQYNGQFF.